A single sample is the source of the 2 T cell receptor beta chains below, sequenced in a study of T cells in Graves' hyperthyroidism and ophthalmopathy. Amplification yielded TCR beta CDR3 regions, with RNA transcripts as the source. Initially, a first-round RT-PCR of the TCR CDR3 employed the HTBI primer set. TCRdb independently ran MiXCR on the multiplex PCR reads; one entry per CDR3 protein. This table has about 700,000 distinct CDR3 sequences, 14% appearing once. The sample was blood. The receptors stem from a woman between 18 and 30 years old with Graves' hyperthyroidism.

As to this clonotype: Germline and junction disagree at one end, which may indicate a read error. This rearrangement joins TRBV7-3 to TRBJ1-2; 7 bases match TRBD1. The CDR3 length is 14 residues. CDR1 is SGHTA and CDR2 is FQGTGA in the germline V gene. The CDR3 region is CASSVTQGTGGYTF. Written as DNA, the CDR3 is TGTGCCAGCAGCGTAACACAGGGGACTGGCGGCTACACCTTC.

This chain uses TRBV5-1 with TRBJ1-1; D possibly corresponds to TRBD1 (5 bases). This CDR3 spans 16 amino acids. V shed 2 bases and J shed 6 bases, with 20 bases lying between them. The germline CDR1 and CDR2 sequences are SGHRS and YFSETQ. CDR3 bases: TGCGCCAGCAGCTTTGAGAGGGGCGGTTCTGGCGCTGAAGCTTTCTTT. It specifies CASSFERGGSGAEAFF.